The 29 T cell receptor beta chains given below trace back to one sample, sequenced in a study of response to subunit inactivated influenza vaccine. TCRdb re-analysed the RT-PCR reads in MiXCR, keeping a single row per CDR3 protein. The data hold 650,000 to 700,000 distinct CDR3 sequences, with 15% to 19% observed a single time. Sample: PBMCs from blood, taken about 12 days after vaccination. These receptors came from a man aged 50 to 60 who received an inactivated influenza vaccine.

The chain joins TRBV20-1 to TRBJ2-3; 15 bases align to TRBD2. Looked up from germline, CDR1 is DFQATT and CDR2 is SNEGSKA (reference sequence). The V segment lost 6 bases and the J segment 1 base; nucleotides outside the gene matches: 14. This CDR3 contains 19 residues. The CDR3 nucleotides read TGCAGTGCGTCCGGGACTAGCGGGAGGCCCTACAGGGGCACAGATACGCAGTATTTT. Translation gives CSASGTSGRPYRGTDTQYF.

The chain uses TRBV27 and TRBJ2-7, with a possible D match to TRBD1 (7 bases). CDR3 size: 16 residues. Deletions cut 5 bases from V and 2 bases from J, with 19 bases between. Germline CDR1 MNHEY, CDR2 SMNVEV (reference sequence). CDR3 amino acids: CASSQAGQPPPYEQYF. The CDR3, as DNA: TGTGCCAGCAGTCAGGCGGGACAGCCGCCTCCCTACGAGCAGTACTTC.

The chain recombines TRBV4-3 with TRBJ2-1; D is ambiguous. Trimming left V 0 bases short and J 2 bases short, with 8 bases between. The germline gives CDR1 LGHNA, CDR2 YSLEER. This CDR3 spans 15 amino acids. CDR3 coding DNA: TGCGCCAGCAGCCAAGAACGTCCCGCCTACAATGAGCAGTTCTTC. The encoded protein is CASSQERPAYNEQFF.

This clonotype has ten or more counts. The chain employs TRBV5-1 and TRBJ2-3; a possible D gene is TRBD1 (5 bases). V dropped 2 bases and J dropped 0 bases, with 10 bases sitting between them. CDR1 is SGHRS, CDR2 YFSETQ, per germline. The CDR3 spans 15 residues. CDR3 residues: CASSFLGASTDTQYF. The DNA of the CDR3 is TGCGCCAGCAGCTTTTTAGGGGCAAGCACAGATACGCAGTATTTT.

The chain combines TRBV18 with TRBJ2-7; D gene ambiguous. V lost 6 bases and J lost 2, with 14 bases in between. CDR3 length equals 14 residues. The germline V gene encodes CDR1 KGHSH and CDR2 LQKENI. The CDR3 loop is CASSPTAVTYEQYF. CDR3 DNA sequence: TGTGCCAGCTCGCCCACGGCAGTGACCTACGAGCAGTACTTC.

The rearrangement uses TRBV15 and TRBJ2-1; D remains unclear. V was trimmed by 0 bases and J by 9 bases, leaving 6 bases between them. The CDR3 is made up of 12 amino acids. The germline V gene has CDR1 LNHNV and CDR2 YYDKDF (reference sequence). CDR3 coding DNA: TGTGCCACCAGCAGAGAAGTAGGTGAGCAGTTCTTC. Protein product: CATSREVGEQFF. The entire variable domain, with the rest obtained from reference TRBV15 and TRBJ2-1, is as follows: DAMVIQNPRYQVTQFGKPVTLSCSQTLNHNVMYWYQQKSSQAPKLLFHYYDKDFNNEADTPDNFQSRRPNTSFCFLDIRSPGLGDTAMYLCATSREVGEQFFGPGTRLTVL.

V is TRBV4-2 and J is TRBJ1-4; D is ambiguous. The V and J ends lost 4 bases and 5 bases respectively, with 11 bases between them. There are 14 residues in the CDR3. Germline V gene lookup returns CDR1 LGHNA and CDR2 YNFKEQ. The CDR3 bases are TGTGCCAGCAGCCGACAAGACCCAAATGAAAAACTGTTTTTT. Protein: CASSRQDPNEKLFF.

This clonotype was counted between two and nine times. The chain employs TRBV21-1 and TRBJ2-1; the table gives TRBD2 as D, unverified against the DNA. TRBV21-1 is termed a pseudogene. The CDR3 consists of 20 residues. The CDR3 loop reads CASSHNLAAIAGVLSDEQFF. The CDR3, as DNA: TGTGCCAGCAGCCATAACCTTGCTGCAATAGCGGGAGTATTAAGCGATGAGCAGTTCTTC.

This clonotype was counted ten times or more. This chain connects TRBV15 to TRBJ2-3; D gene uncertain. The CDR3 runs 13 residues. Germline CDR1 LNHNV, CDR2 YYDKDF (reference sequence). V was clipped by 3 bases and J by 2 bases, with 6 bases between them. Here the CDR3 DNA reads TGTGCCACCAGCAGGGCAGACACAGATACGCAGTATTTT. This gives the protein CATSRADTDTQYF.

This clonotype was found many times. This chain joins TRBV18 and TRBJ2-3, with D possibly matching TRBD2 (6 bases). Germline V lookup: CDR1 KGHSH, CDR2 LQKENI. The CDR3 extends over 14 amino acids. V lost 3 bases and J lost 4, with 11 bases in between. CDR3 in DNA: TGTGCCAGCTCACCCCCCGGAGGGGCAGATACGCAGTATTTT. Translation gives CASSPPGGADTQYF. The variable domain in full, with the rest retrieved from reference TRBV18 and TRBJ2-3, is NAGVMQNPRHLVRRRGQEARLRCSPMKGHSHVYWYRQLPEEGLKFMVYLQKENIIDESGMPKERFSAEFPKEGPSILRIQQVVRGDSAAYFCASSPPGGADTQYFGPGTRLTVL.

This clonotype showed up just a few times. V gene TRBV7-9 combines with J gene TRBJ2-2, with unresolved D. The CDR3 covers 13 residues. Germline CDR1 reads SEHNR; CDR2 reads FQNEAQ (reference sequence). V lost 5 bases, J lost 2 bases, and 6 bases lay in between. CDR3 residues: CASSKHNTGELFF. The CDR3 DNA reads as TGTGCCAGCAGCAAACACAACACCGGGGAGCTGTTTTTT.

The chain links TRBV29-1 to TRBJ1-4, with 8 bases lining up with TRBD1. The germline V gene has CDR1 SQVTM and CDR2 ANQGSEA. The CDR3 length is 13 residues. J gave up 7 bases and V 3 bases, and 4 bases lay outside the gene matches. CDR3 nucleotide sequence: TGCAGCGTTGAGGACAGGGAGCGTGAAAAACTGTTTTTT. Residues: CSVEDREREKLFF.

This clonotype was seen at least ten times. The gene calls are TRBV27 and TRBJ1-5; D is undetermined. Between the trimmed V and J ends, which lost 6 bases and 4 bases, there was a span of 10 bases. Per germline, CDR1 MNHEY and CDR2 SMNVEV (reference sequence). The CDR3 totals 13 residues. CDR3 sequence: CASSSPGNQPQHF. CDR3 bases: TGTGCCAGCAGCTCACCAGGAAATCAGCCCCAGCATTTT.

The rearrangement links TRBV6-2 or TRBV6-3 to TRBJ1-1; no reliable D call. Deletions cut 5 bases from V and 1 base from J, with 8 bases between. The CDR3 contains 13 residues. The germline CDR1 and CDR2 sequences are MNHEY and SVGEGT. The CDR3 sequence: CASSKQTNTEAFF. Here the CDR3 DNA reads TGTGCCAGCAGTAAACAGACGAACACTGAAGCTTTCTTT.

This clonotype appeared a few times. CDR3 sequence reads: CASRREQETQYF. CDR3 nucleotide sequence: TGCGCCAGCAGGAGGGAACAAGAGACCCAGTACTTC. The V call is TRBV5-1, the J call TRBJ2-5, with D tentatively TRBD2 (5 bases). Germline V gene sequence: CDR1 SGHRS, CDR2 YFSETQ. V was shortened by 5 bases and J by 2 bases, with 7 bases between the two germline ends. The CDR3 has 12 amino acids.

This clonotype was observed a handful of times. The J gene is TRBJ2-7, the V gene TRBV7-8; 8 bases align to TRBD2. V shed 5 bases and J 4 bases; nucleotides not matched to a gene: 10. Looked up from germline, CDR1 is SGHVS and CDR2 is FQNEAQ. The length of the CDR3 is 15 residues. Written as DNA, the CDR3 is TGTGCCAGCAGCCCATTGATAGCGGGGCTATACGAGCAGTACTTC. Residues: CASSPLIAGLYEQYF. Looking up the rest from reference TRBV7-8 and TRBJ2-7 gives the full variable domain: GAGVSQSPRYKVAKRGQDVALRCDPISGHVSLFWYQQALGQGPEFLTYFQNEAQLDKSGLPSDRFFAERPEGSVSTLKIQRTQQEDSAVYLCASSPLIAGLYEQYFGPGTRLTVT.

The V gene is TRBV23-1, the J gene TRBJ2-3; 7 bases match TRBD2. TRBV23-1 is classed as an ORF, of uncertain function. The CDR3 has 17 amino acids. Unmatched junction bases numbered 14, after V lost 3 bases and J lost 5 bases. The CDR3 bases are TGCGCCAGCAGTCACCCGAGGAGCGGGGTCCCAAAAGATACGCAGTATTTT. Amino acids: CASSHPRSGVPKDTQYF.

This clonotype has just a few counts. This rearrangement joins TRBV20-1 to TRBJ2-7; D gene uncertain. CDR3 length equals 10 residues. CDR1 and CDR2 from the germline V gene are DFQATT and SNEGSKA (reference sequence). V was pared by 3 bases and J by 4 bases, with 4 bases between. CDR3 in DNA: TGCAGTGCTAGGGCTTACGAGCAGTACTTC. This gives the protein CSARAYEQYF.

This clonotype showed up just a few times. J is TRBJ2-7 and V is TRBV7-2; a weak D match, TRBD1 (5 bases). The germline V gene encodes CDR1 SGHTA and CDR2 FQGNSA. This CDR3 region has 13 residues. Trimming removed 5 bases at V and 5 bases at J, with 13 bases between. The DNA for the CDR3 is TGTGCCAGCAGCGCTCCCGACAGAGACGAGCAGTACTTC. This encodes CASSAPDRDEQYF.

This clonotype came up a few times. The rearrangement joins TRBV11-2 to TRBJ2-7, with TRBD2 matching 12 bases. Germline trimming cut 5 bases from V and 9 bases from J; bases unmatched to any gene: 11. Germline V gives CDR1 SGHAT, CDR2 FQNNGV. This CDR3 has 15 residues. CDR3 protein: CASSPRLAGANGQYF. The CDR3, as DNA: TGTGCCAGCAGCCCCAGACTAGCGGGGGCGAATGGGCAGTACTTC.

This clonotype was seen a few times. The chain combines TRBV11-2 with TRBJ2-1, with 9 bases aligning to TRBD2. V lost 3 bases, J lost 7 bases, and 7 bases stayed unmatched. Germline V gene lookup returns CDR1 SGHAT and CDR2 FQNNGV. The CDR3 contains 15 residues. CDR3 loop: CASSFLAGGMNEQFF. The CDR3 DNA is TGTGCCAGCAGCTTCCTCGCGGGGGGGATGAATGAGCAGTTCTTC.

This clonotype was recorded a few times. V usage is TRBV20-1 and J usage is TRBJ2-3, with D maybe TRBD2 (6 bases). This CDR3 comprises 14 residues. Germline V gene sequence: CDR1 DFQATT, CDR2 SNEGSKA (reference sequence). Trimming cost V 6 bases and J 5 bases, with 18 bases left between them. CDR3 DNA: TGCAGTGCAAGGACTACCTCAGGAGGAGATACGCAGTATTTT. This codes for CSARTTSGGDTQYF.

The rearrangement links TRBV7-9 to TRBJ2-6; D is possibly TRBD1 (6 bases). V lost 5 bases, J lost 3 bases, and 14 bases lay in between. Germline assignment: CDR1 SEHNR and CDR2 FQNEAQ (reference sequence). This CDR3 region has 16 residues. CDR3 DNA sequence: TGTGCCAGCAGCACCAACAGGGAGTATGGGGCCAACGTCCTGACTTTC. Residues: CASSTNREYGANVLTF.

This clonotype occurred a few times. J is TRBJ2-1 and V is TRBV6-5; TRBD2 aligns across 9 bases. CDR3 length equals 17 residues. Germline CDR1 reads MNHEY; CDR2 reads SVGAGI. Unmatched junction bases numbered 10, after V lost 0 bases and J lost 7 bases. The CDR3 is CASSYSGVAGEQNEQFF. Written as DNA, the CDR3 is TGTGCCAGCAGTTACTCTGGGGTAGCGGGAGAGCAAAATGAGCAGTTCTTC.

The gene calls are TRBV6-5 and TRBJ1-4, with D perhaps TRBD1 (5 bases). CDR3 length: 14 amino acids. CDR1 and CDR2 from the germline V gene are MNHEY and SVGAGI. Trimming shortened V by 2 bases and J by 4 bases, and 8 bases separated the two germline ends. DNA for the CDR3: TGTGCCAGCAGTTACAGGGGACTTAATGAAAAACTGTTTTTT. Its protein is CASSYRGLNEKLFF.

This clonotype was picked up a small number of times. The rearrangement joins TRBV9 to TRBJ2-3, with 12 bases that match TRBD2. The ends lost 0 bases at V and 3 bases at J; junction bases unmatched: 5. Germline CDR1 SGDLS, CDR2 YYNGEE. The CDR3 sequence is 17 residues long. The CDR3, as DNA: TGTGCCAGCAGCGTAGAATCTAGCGGGAGGGCAACAGATACGCAGTATTTT. This translates into CASSVESSGRATDTQYF.

The J gene is TRBJ1-4, the V gene TRBV28; D ambiguous. Trimming took 5 bases from V and 2 from J, leaving 12 bases between them. CDR3 length equals 15 residues. The germline gives CDR1 MDHEN, CDR2 SYDVKM. CDR3 region: CASSGSGSTNEKLFF. CDR3 bases: TGTGCCAGCAGTGGAAGTGGTAGTACTAATGAAAAACTGTTTTTT.

This clonotype has only a few counts. This chain links TRBV4-2 with TRBJ1-4, with D possibly being TRBD1 (6 bases). The length of the CDR3 is 14 residues. Germline assignment: CDR1 LGHNA and CDR2 YNFKEQ. Trimming took 4 bases from V and 6 from J, leaving 12 bases between them. In DNA, the CDR3 is TGTGCCAGCAGCCTCCGGGACATCGATGAAAAACTGTTTTTT. This translates into CASSLRDIDEKLFF.

The genes are TRBV20-1 and TRBJ2-1; possibly TRBD2 for D (6 bases). Germline V CDR1 and CDR2: DFQATT, SNEGSKA (reference sequence). CDR3 size: 13 residues. The ends were cut back, 7 bases at V and 0 bases at J, with 10 bases in the middle. CDR3 sequence reads: CSVGGGSYNEQFF. CDR3 sequence (DNA): TGCAGTGTCGGGGGAGGCTCCTACAATGAGCAGTTCTTC.